This T cell receptor (beta chain) appears in the sequencing data of a study of cytomegalovirus exposure and HLA in healthy donors. Across the study: Later analysis reported that the 120 validation repertoires shared the platform of the approximately 690 first-cohort repertoires.

Study outcomes and limitations: Cytomegalovirus status was reportedly diagnosed by the classifier with high sensitivity and specificity.

The germline CDR1 and CDR2 sequences are SGHVS and FNYEAQ. The ends were cut back, 5 bases at V and 0 bases at J, with 11 bases in the middle. The CDR3 has 15 amino acids. The data were produced by immunoSEQ multiplex PCR, yet TCRdb's version contains in-frame clones alone and is incomplete. The data show approximately 300,000 clones, roughly 87% seen once. Comments on this clone: As yet, its antigen is unknown.

The sequenced sample was PBMCs. V is TRBV7-6 and J is TRBJ2-1, with a tentative D call TRBD1 (6 bases). The source of this sequence is a woman in her thirties in good health and CMV-seropositive. The CDR3 coding sequence is TGTGCCAGCAGCGGAACAGGGAGCTCCTACAATGAGCAGTTCTTC. Translation gives CASSGTGSSYNEQFF.